This T cell receptor beta chain derives from a study of blood T cell repertoires in COVID-19. As originally analysed: Amplification from reference gene primers served as the basis for estimated nucleated cell counts. Generated by immunoSEQ multiplex PCR, the TCRdb table keeps only in-frame clones and is missing some. Clone size and the V and J calls come from that table; the DNA yielded D and trimming. Of 360,000 or so clones in the sample, about 90% were seen once. The CDR3 consists of 16 residues. Germline CDR1 SGHTA, CDR2 FQGNSA. J was trimmed by 5 bases and V by 3 bases; bases with no gene match: 8.

The chain joins TRBV7-2 to TRBJ1-4; 8 bases map to TRBD1. The TCR comes from a woman in her twenties or thirties who had recovered from COVID-19. Sequencing input: PBMCs or T cells enriched from blood (not recorded which). The CDR3 protein is CASSFLLGQGNEKLFF. The CDR3 DNA reads TGTGCCAGCAGCTTTTTGCTTGGACAGGGCAATGAAAAACTGTTTTTT.